The 14 T cell receptor beta chains given below trace back to one sample, sequenced in a study of regulatory T cells in long-lasting Graves disease. As for time point: persistent/refractory GD, antithyroid drugs over 5 years with positive TRAb. RNA from PBMCs was the source of the TCR library. According to the study, TCR beta libraries were built with iRepertoire HTBI primers and CDR3-region Arm-PCR. TCRdb independently ran MiXCR on the multiplex PCR reads; one entry per CDR3 protein. Of 400,000 to 500,000 distinct CDR3 sequences in the sample, 20% to 25% were seen once. Sequenced here: peripheral blood mononuclear cells (PBMCs), sampled when the disease was refractory, from a patient treated with antithyroid drugs. The receptor set was obtained from a female donor with Graves disease.

Concerning this clonotype: This likely stems from a read error, as it lies one base from a far larger clone. The rearrangement links TRBV27 to TRBJ1-2; D is ambiguous. Germline V gives CDR1 MNHEY, CDR2 SMNVEV (reference sequence). Trimming removed 5 bases from V and 8 bases from J, with 15 bases in between. This CDR3 comprises 13 residues. The CDR3: CASSDQGWRGYTF. For the CDR3, the DNA is TGTGCCAGCAGTGATCAAGGGTGGAGAGGCTACACCTTC.

This clonotype occurred a few times. The genes are TRBV28 and TRBJ2-3; 8 bases agree with TRBD2. Germline V gives CDR1 MDHEN, CDR2 SYDVKM. The CDR3 sequence is 15 residues long. V lost 5 bases, J lost 0 bases, and 4 bases stayed unmatched. The CDR3 coding sequence is TGTGCCAGCAGTCATAAGCGGGGGAGCACAGATACGCAGTATTTT. This codes for CASSHKRGSTDTQYF.

The rearrangement uses TRBV12-3 or TRBV12-4 and TRBJ2-1, with 9 nucleotides matching TRBD1. Trimming cost V 8 bases and J 5 bases; bases outside gene matches: 7. The CDR3 is 14 residues long. The CDR3 spells CASLGTGSHNEQFF. For the CDR3, the DNA is TGTGCCAGCCTGGGGACAGGGAGTCACAATGAGCAGTTCTTC.

This chain connects TRBV19 to TRBJ1-2; 9 nucleotides agree with TRBD1. V was clipped by 1 base and J by 3 bases; unmatched bases: 6. From germline, CDR1 is LNHDA and CDR2 SQIVND (reference sequence). This CDR3 contains 16 residues. The CDR3 loop is CASSIGTGGAYYGYTF. The CDR3 DNA reads TGTGCCAGTAGTATAGGCACAGGGGGCGCTTACTATGGCTACACCTTC.

There are many counts of this clonotype. The chain joins TRBV6-1 to TRBJ1-4; 10 nucleotides line up with TRBD1. The CDR3 contains 13 residues. The ends lost 8 bases at V and 11 bases at J; junction bases unmatched: 8. CDR1 is MNHNS and CDR2 is SASEGT in the germline V gene. This CDR3 reads CASARDRGRKLFF. The CDR3, as DNA: TGTGCCAGCGCCCGGGACAGGGGCAGGAAACTGTTTTTT.

The table lists this clonotype with many counts. This chain uses TRBV7-3 with TRBJ2-7; 9 bases are shared with TRBD2. CDR1 and CDR2 from the germline V gene are SGHTA and FQGTGA. The CDR3 is 14 amino acids. V lost 5 bases and J lost 0; bases outside the gene matches: 2. CDR3 in DNA: TGTGCCAGCAGCCCTAGCGGGGACTCCTACGAGCAGTACTTC. As protein: CASSPSGDSYEQYF.

The chain has TRBV28 and TRBJ1-3; D is ambiguous. V lost 4 bases, J lost 0 bases, and 7 bases lay in between. The CDR3 is made up of 14 amino acids. Germline V gene data show CDR1 as MDHEN and CDR2 as SYDVKM. The CDR3 spells CASSSRYSGNTIYF. CDR3 sequence (DNA): TGTGCCAGCAGTTCAAGGTACTCTGGAAACACCATATATTTT.

This clonotype has more than one count but fewer than ten. The junction does not match germline at one end; this may be a read error. CDR3 DNA: TGTGCCAGCAGTTTCTTCAGTCCGAACACTGAAGTTTTCTTT. Translation: CASSFFSPNTEVFF. V usage is TRBV28 and J usage is TRBJ1-1; D unclear. Germline assignment: CDR1 MDHEN and CDR2 SYDVKM. The CDR3 consists of 14 residues.

Written as DNA, the CDR3 is TGTGCCAGCAGTTACGATGGCGAAGGCCCCTACGAGCAGTACTTC. It encodes CASSYDGEGPYEQYF. The chain combines TRBV6-2 or TRBV6-3 with TRBJ2-7; the D is unclear. The CDR3 spans 15 residues. V dropped 2 bases and J dropped 2 bases, with 13 bases sitting between them. CDR1 and CDR2 from the germline V gene are MNHEY and SVGEGT.

This clonotype was found many times. The chain couples TRBV10-3 to TRBJ1-1; TRBD1 matches at 7 bases. In germline, CDR1 is ENHRY, CDR2 SYGVKD. Losses at the gene ends were 3 bases for V and 0 bases for J; bases not matched to a gene: 4. The CDR3 is 15 amino acids. CDR3 in DNA: TGTGCCATCAGTGACCTAGACAGGGTGAACACTGAAGCTTTCTTT. Protein product: CAISDLDRVNTEAFF.

This clonotype came up a few times. CDR3 region: CASSYSTENTEAFF. Here the CDR3 DNA reads TGTGCCAGCAGTTACTCGACAGAGAACACTGAAGCTTTCTTT. This chain connects TRBV6-2 or TRBV6-3 to TRBJ1-1; D might be TRBD1 (5 bases). Per the germline V gene, CDR1 is MNHEY and CDR2 is SVGEGT. The CDR3 contains 14 residues. V lost 0 bases to trimming and J lost 1 base, with 6 bases between them.

Note on this clonotype: A much larger clonotype is one base distant, so this may be a read error. The V gene is TRBV15, the J gene TRBJ2-7, with TRBD2 as a possible D gene (6 bases). This CDR3 region has 16 residues. V was pared by 1 base and J by 3 bases, with 16 bases between. From germline, CDR1 is LNHNV and CDR2 YYDKDF (reference sequence). CDR3 protein: CATSRAPPRGVYEQYF. The CDR3 DNA sequence: TGTGCCACCAGCAGAGCCCCCCCGCGGGGCGTCTACGAGCAGTACTTC.

This clonotype came up a few times. The V call is TRBV20-1, the J call TRBJ1-5, with a possible D match to TRBD1 (5 bases). V was trimmed by 0 bases and J by 6 bases, leaving 12 bases between them. The CDR3 spans 14 residues. Per the germline V gene, CDR1 is DFQATT and CDR2 is SNEGSKA (reference sequence). The CDR3 region has the DNA TGCAGTGCTAGAGAGAGGGGAGCGGCTCAGCCCCAGCATTTT. This sequence encodes CSARERGAAQPQHF.

This clonotype appeared a few times. This chain links TRBV27 with TRBJ2-7, with 8 positions matching TRBD2. This CDR3 is built from 15 residues. CDR1 is MNHEY, CDR2 SMNVEV, per germline (reference sequence). V trimming: 5 bases; J trimming: 5 bases; junction bases outside the gene matches: 11. The CDR3 sequence: CASSNSVSGSNEQYF. The CDR3 DNA reads TGTGCCAGCAGTAACTCGGTGAGCGGGAGCAACGAGCAGTACTTC.